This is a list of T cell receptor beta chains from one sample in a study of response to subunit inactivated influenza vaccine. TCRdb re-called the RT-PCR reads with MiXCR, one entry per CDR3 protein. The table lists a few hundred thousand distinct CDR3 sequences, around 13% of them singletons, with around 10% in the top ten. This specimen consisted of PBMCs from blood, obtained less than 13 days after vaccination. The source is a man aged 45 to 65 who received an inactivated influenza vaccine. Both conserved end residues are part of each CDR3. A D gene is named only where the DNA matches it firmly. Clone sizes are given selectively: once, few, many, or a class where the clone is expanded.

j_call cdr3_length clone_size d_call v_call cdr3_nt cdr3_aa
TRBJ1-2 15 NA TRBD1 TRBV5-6 TGTGCCAGCAGCAAGGGACAGGGGGCTTACTATGGCTACACCTTC CASSKGQGAYYGYTF
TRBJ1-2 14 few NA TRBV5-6 TGTGCCAGCACCGTTGAGGGGAGGAAAAATGGCTACACCTTC CASTVEGRKNGYTF
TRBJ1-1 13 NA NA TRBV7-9 TGTGCCAGCATGCTAGGACGGAACACTGAAGCTTTCTTT CASMLGRNTEAFF
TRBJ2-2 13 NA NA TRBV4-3 TGCGCCAGCAGCCAGACAGCAACGGGGGAGCTGTTTTTT CASSQTATGELFF
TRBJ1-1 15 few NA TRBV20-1 TGCAGTGCTAGAGTCAGATCCGGGGGAAACACTGAAGCTTTCTTT CSARVRSGGNTEAFF
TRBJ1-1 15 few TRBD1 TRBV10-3 TGTGCCATCAGTGTGGGGGGACAGGGGTATATTGAAGCTTTCTTT CAISVGGQGYIEAFF
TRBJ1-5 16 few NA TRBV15 TGTGCCACCAGCAAGCATCTGTGGGAGAGCAATCAGCCCCAGCATTTT CATSKHLWESNQPQHF
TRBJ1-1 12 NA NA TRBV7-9 TGTGCCAGCAGTCCAACTCTTGTTTCGGGGTTCTTT CASSPTLVSGFF
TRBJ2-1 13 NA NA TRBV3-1 TGTGCCAGCAGCTCCTCGACAGTCAATGAGCAGTTCTTC CASSSSTVNEQFF
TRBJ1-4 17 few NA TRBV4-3 TGCGCCAGCAGCCAAGATCGGGGGACTACAACTAATGAAAAACTGTTTTTT CASSQDRGTTTNEKLFF
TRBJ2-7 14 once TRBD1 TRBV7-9 TGTGCCAGCAGCCGGCAGGGGGCCTCCTACGAGCAGTACTTC CASSRQGASYEQYF
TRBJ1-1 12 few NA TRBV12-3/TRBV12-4 TGTGCCAGCAGTCCGGGACACGGTGAAGCTTTCTTT CASSPGHGEAFF
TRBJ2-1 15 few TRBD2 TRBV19 TGTGCCAGTAGTCCCCGACTAGCGACCTACAATGAGCAGTTCTTC CASSPRLATYNEQFF
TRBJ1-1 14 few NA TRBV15 TGTGCCACCAGCGGCGGGGGATCGGACACTGAAGCTTTCTTT CATSGGGSDTEAFF
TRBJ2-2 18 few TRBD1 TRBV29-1 TGCAGCGTTGGGACGGGACAGGGTCTGAGTCTGAGGACCGGGGAGCTGTTTTTT CSVGTGQGLSLRTGELFF
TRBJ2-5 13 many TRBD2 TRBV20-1 TGCAGTGCTAGGCTAGCGGGAGTAGAGACCCAGTACTTC CSARLAGVETQYF
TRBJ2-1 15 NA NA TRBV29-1 TGCAGCGTTACAGGGGGGGCCCAATCCTACAATGAGCAGTTCTTC CSVTGGAQSYNEQFF
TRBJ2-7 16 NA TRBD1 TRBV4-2 TGTGCCAGCAGCCAAGCCCTGGGACAGGGCTCCTACGAGCAGTACTTC CASSQALGQGSYEQYF
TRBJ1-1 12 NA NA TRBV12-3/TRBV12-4 TGTGCCAGCAGTCGGGCCTTGCGGGAAGCTTTCTTT CASSRALREAFF
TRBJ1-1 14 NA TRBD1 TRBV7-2 TGTGCCAGCAGCATAAAACCAGGGGGCACTGAAGCTTTCTTT CASSIKPGGTEAFF
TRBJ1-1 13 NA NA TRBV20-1 TGCAGTGCTCCCCGGGCTTGGGGATCTGAAGCTTTCTTT CSAPRAWGSEAFF
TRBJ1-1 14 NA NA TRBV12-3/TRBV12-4 TGTGCCAGCACTCGAGGGGTGTTAGACACTGAAGCTTTCTTT CASTRGVLDTEAFF
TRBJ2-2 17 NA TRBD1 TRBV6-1 TGTGCCAGCAGATCCTATTACGGGACAGCGAACACCGGGGAGCTGTTTTTT CASRSYYGTANTGELFF
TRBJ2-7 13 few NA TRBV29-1 TGCAGCGTTGAAGATCAGAGAAGGTCCGAGCAGTACTTC CSVEDQRRSEQYF
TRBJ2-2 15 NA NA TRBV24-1 TGTGCCACCAGTGACCCTACTACTTCGACCGGGGAGCTGTTTTTT CATSDPTTSTGELFF
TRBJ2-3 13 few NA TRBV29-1 TGCAGCGTGGAGGGACTTAAAACAGATACGCAGTATTTT CSVEGLKTDTQYF
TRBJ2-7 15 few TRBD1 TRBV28 TGTGCCAGCAGTTCCCCCGGGACAGCCTCCTACGAGCAGTACTTC CASSSPGTASYEQYF
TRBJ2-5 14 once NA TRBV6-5 TGTGCCAGCAGTTACCGACTGACCCACGAGACCCAGTACTTC CASSYRLTHETQYF
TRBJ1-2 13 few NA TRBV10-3 TGTGCCATCAGTGAAGAGGGGAACTATGGCTACACCTTC CAISEEGNYGYTF